One and the same sample provided the 17 T cell receptor beta chains below, sequenced in a study of cytomegalovirus exposure and HLA in healthy donors. PCR involved 60 Vbeta and 13 Jbeta primers. Using immunoSEQ multiplex PCR, the repertoire was profiled, and TCRdb retains in-frame clones only, with some absent. In all, the sample yields approximately 150,000 clones. Material for sequencing was PBMCs. All receptors come from a woman aged 40 to 50 in good health and CMV-seronegative.

The V call is TRBV4-2, the J call TRBJ2-3, with 16 bases lining up with TRBD2. Unmatched junction bases numbered 5, after V lost 4 bases and J lost 1 base. Germline V gene sequence: CDR1 LGHNA, CDR2 YNFKEQ. The length of the CDR3 is 18 residues. This CDR3 is CASSPGLAGGPGTDTQYF. The CDR3 bases are TGTGCCAGCAGCCCGGGACTAGCGGGGGGGCCTGGCACAGATACGCAGTATTTT.

This rearrangement joins TRBV4-3 to TRBJ1-2; D gene ambiguous. Trimming took off 0 bases at V and 2 bases at J, with 13 bases between the two ends. Germline CDR1 reads LGHNA; CDR2 reads YSLEER. The CDR3 is 16 amino acids. For the CDR3, the DNA is TGCGCCAGCAGCCAAGATCCGGGTAACACCAACTATGGCTACACCTTC. The encoded protein is CASSQDPGNTNYGYTF.

This chain joins TRBV27 and TRBJ2-3, with 12 bases fitting TRBD2. This CDR3 has 16 residues. Germline trimming cut 5 bases from V and 5 bases from J; bases unmatched to any gene: 8. Germline V gene data show CDR1 as MNHEY and CDR2 as SMNVEV (reference sequence). The CDR3 protein is CASSPWTSGALDTQYF. For the CDR3, the DNA is TGTGCCAGCAGTCCTTGGACTAGCGGGGCCCTAGATACGCAGTATTTT.

The chain employs TRBV7-2 and TRBJ1-2; the D gene is possibly TRBD1 (5 bases). Germline lookup yields CDR1 SGHTA and CDR2 FQGNSA. With 1 base removed from V and 2 bases from J, the gap between germline ends came to 11 bases. CDR3 length equals 15 residues. The CDR3 DNA reads TGTGCCAGCAGCTTAGTTAGGGGAGGGAACTATGGCTACACCTTC. It translates to CASSLVRGGNYGYTF.

V and J are TRBV18 and TRBJ1-1, with TRBD1 as a possible D gene (5 bases). The V end lost 1 base, the J end lost 3 bases, and 6 bases lay between the germline ends. The CDR3 sequence is 13 residues long. Per the germline V gene, CDR1 is KGHSH and CDR2 is LQKENI. Written as DNA, the CDR3 is TGTGCCAGCTCACCACAGGGGTACACTGAAGCTTTCTTT. Protein: CASSPQGYTEAFF. The full variable domain, completed using reference TRBV18 and TRBJ1-1, is NAGVMQNPRHLVRRRGQEARLRCSPMKGHSHVYWYRQLPEEGLKFMVYLQKENIIDESGMPKERFSAEFPKEGPSILRIQQVVRGDSAAYFCASSPQGYTEAFFGQGTRLTVV.

This chain uses TRBV10-2 with TRBJ1-4; D not resolved. The length of the CDR3 is 16 residues. V was clipped by 5 bases and J by 0 bases, with 13 bases between them. CDR1 is WSHSY and CDR2 is SAAADI in the germline V gene. The CDR3 DNA reads TGCGCCAGCAGTCGCCGACATTTTGCAACTAATGAAAAACTGTTTTTT. Translating it yields CASSRRHFATNEKLFF.

This rearrangement joins TRBV18 to TRBJ1-3; D not resolved. Germline loops: CDR1 KGHSH, CDR2 LQKENI. The CDR3 spans 18 residues. V was cut by 4 bases and J by 0 bases, with 19 bases left in between. The CDR3 nucleotides are TGTGCCAGCTCACGTTCCCCTGGATTGGGCAGCTCTGGAAACACCATATATTTT. It encodes CASSRSPGLGSSGNTIYF.

This chain links TRBV23-1 with TRBJ1-5; D remains ambiguous. TRBV23-1 is an open reading frame whose function is uncertain. CDR3 length: 10 residues. The V end lost 7 bases, the J end lost 5 bases, and 3 bases lay between the germline ends. For the CDR3, the DNA is TGCGCCAGCACATATCAGCCCCAGCATTTT. Protein sequence: CASTYQPQHF.

The J gene is TRBJ1-2, the V gene TRBV4-2, with 10 bases identical to TRBD1. The germline V gene has CDR1 LGHNA and CDR2 YNFKEQ. There are 15 residues in the CDR3. The junction had 9 bases not matched to a gene; V was cut back by 3 bases and J by 8 bases. In DNA, the CDR3 is TGTGCCAGCAGCCAGGTTGGACAGGGGGAGTCGGGCTACACCTTC. This encodes CASSQVGQGESGYTF.

The gene calls are TRBV25-1 and TRBJ2-3; TRBD2 agrees at 7 bases. J gave up 6 bases and V 2 bases, and 2 bases lay outside the gene matches. Germline V gene sequence: CDR1 MGHDK, CDR2 SYGVNS. The CDR3 totals 13 residues. Here the CDR3 DNA reads TGTGCCAGCAGTGAACAGGGAGGGGATACGCAGTATTTT. Its protein is CASSEQGGDTQYF.

The chain has TRBV2 and TRBJ2-2, with 7 bases identical to TRBD1. Germline CDR1 SNHLY, CDR2 FYNNEI. CDR3 size: 14 residues. With V trimmed by 5 bases and J by 7 bases, 7 bases remained unmatched. The CDR3 bases are TGTGCCAGCAGTTTGACAGGGATCGACGGGGAGCTGTTTTTT. This gives the protein CASSLTGIDGELFF.

V gene TRBV2 combines with J gene TRBJ1-1; maybe TRBD1 (5 bases). Trimming stripped 6 bases from V and 0 bases from J, with 11 bases between. This CDR3 is built from 14 residues. Germline CDR1 reads SNHLY; CDR2 reads FYNNEI. CDR3 region: CASRPRGMNTEAFF. The DNA for the CDR3 is TGTGCCAGCAGGCCCCGGGGGATGAACACTGAAGCTTTCTTT.

A note on this clone: This CDR3 is also generated by other DNA sequences in the sample. The chain carries TRBV19 and TRBJ1-3, with a tentative D call TRBD1 (5 bases). The CDR3 totals 14 residues. Germline CDR1 reads LNHDA; CDR2 reads SQIVND (reference sequence). The ends were cut back, 7 bases at V and 0 bases at J, with 10 bases in the middle. In DNA form, the CDR3 reads TGTGCCAGTATCCGGGGGGGCTCTGGAAACACCATATATTTT. It yields the protein CASIRGGSGNTIYF.

The chain combines TRBV28 with TRBJ2-3, with 7 positions matching TRBD2. The V gene's germline CDR1 is MDHEN and CDR2 SYDVKM. The CDR3 loop spans 15 amino acids. J was trimmed by 3 bases and V by 6 bases; bases with no gene match: 9. The CDR3 sequence: CASSKSGVQTDTQYF. For the CDR3, the DNA is TGTGCCAGCAGCAAGAGCGGGGTGCAGACAGATACGCAGTATTTT.

The rearrangement links TRBV5-1 to TRBJ2-2; D perhaps matches TRBD1 (5 bases). The CDR3 length is 16 residues. V was clipped by 0 bases and J by 7 bases, with 16 bases between them. Germline V lookup: CDR1 SGHRS, CDR2 YFSETQ. The DNA for the CDR3 is TGCGCCAGCAGCTTGGTTGTATCAGGGTCGGGCGGGGAGCTGTTTTTT. This sequence encodes CASSLVVSGSGGELFF.

This chain uses TRBV11-2 with TRBJ2-1; D not certain. Germline-derived CDR1 and CDR2 are SGHAT and FQNNGV. V was pared by 7 bases and J by 5 bases, with 12 bases between. The CDR3 length is 13 residues. The CDR3 nucleotides read TGTGCCAGCACCCCCCCCTCTCACAATGAGCAGTTCTTC. Protein sequence: CASTPPSHNEQFF.

The rearrangement links TRBV2 to TRBJ2-3; weak D call: TRBD2 (5 bases). Germline CDR1 SNHLY, CDR2 FYNNEI. The CDR3 is 15 residues long. Trimming removed 3 bases from V and 4 bases from J, with 14 bases in between. CDR3 sequence reads: CASSDPLKGADTQYF. CDR3 DNA: TGTGCCAGCAGTGACCCCCTGAAGGGAGCAGATACGCAGTATTTT.